This T cell receptor beta chain was sequenced during a study of blood T cell repertoires in COVID-19. Study-wide background: Nucleic acid was either cDNA or gDNA, and it came from T cells, B-cell-depleted T cells, or PBMCs.

The germline CDR1 and CDR2 sequences are SGHRS and YFSETQ. V lost 0 bases and J lost 0, with 7 bases in between. The CDR3 is 15 amino acids. Original processing methods: Reference gene primers were amplified, and this amplification served to estimate nucleated cell counts. Profiling relied on immunoSEQ multiplex PCR, and the TCRdb table lists in-frame clones only, not all of them. The DNA was the basis for D and trimming; V, J and clone size are from that table. The table shows around 250,000 clones, with 85% to 90% occurring only once. A word on this clone: The identical CDR3 is also encoded by other nucleotide sequences in the sample.

This receptor was taken from a woman between 25 and 40 years old with acute COVID-19. The chain combines TRBV5-1 with TRBJ2-1, with a weak D call TRBD2 (6 bases). Source material: PBMCs or T cells enriched from blood (not recorded which). The chain's CDR3 is CASSLAGSSYNEQFF. The CDR3 nucleotides are TGCGCCAGCAGCTTGGCCGGGAGCTCCTACAATGAGCAGTTCTTC. Together with reference TRBV5-1 and TRBJ2-1, the CDR3 gives the full variable domain: KAGVTQTPRYLIKTRGQQVTLSCSPISGHRSVSWYQQTPGQGLQFLFEYFSETQRNKGNFPGRFSGRQFSNSRSEMNVSTLELGDSALYLCASSLAGSSYNEQFFGPGTRLTVL.